Here is one T cell receptor (beta chain) with its context. Antigen: not known. The data were obtained in a study of CD8+ T cells in alopecia areata. Study summary: Severity in treated patients was scored by percentage of scalp area affected. The study's findings and limits: It was less clear whether patients shared TCRs than it was in mice, possibly because of HLA.

Treatment denoted: oral pan-JAK inhibitor, 5-10 mg twice daily. Once RNA had been extracted, it was reverse transcribed into cDNA to act as the sequencing template. Sequenced by immunoSEQ multiplex PCR; TCRdb stores in-frame clones only, minus some. The repertoire has nearly 200,000 clones, roughly 60% of them found once; the top ten carry about 5.5%. The CDR3 consists of 15 residues. The germline V gene has CDR1 SEHNR and CDR2 FQNEAQ (reference sequence). V shed 5 bases and J shed 4 bases, with 17 bases lying between them. This TCR derives from a human donor with alopecia areata. This rearrangement joins TRBV7-9 to TRBJ1-1; TRBD1 might be the D (6 bases). Sequences were derived from CD4+ T cells sorted from blood, sampled at week 24, from a patient treated with tofacitinib. The CDR3 reads CASSEQGYGGTEAFF. In DNA form, the CDR3 reads TGTGCCAGCAGCGAACAGGGCTACGGAGGCACTGAAGCTTTCTTT. Complete variable domain (other parts from reference TRBV7-9 and TRBJ1-1): DTGVSQNPRHKITKRGQNVTFRCDPISEHNRLYWYRQTLGQGPEFLTYFQNEAQLEKSRLLSDRFSAERPKGSFSTLEIQRTEQGDSAMYLCASSEQGYGGTEAFFGQGTRLTVV.